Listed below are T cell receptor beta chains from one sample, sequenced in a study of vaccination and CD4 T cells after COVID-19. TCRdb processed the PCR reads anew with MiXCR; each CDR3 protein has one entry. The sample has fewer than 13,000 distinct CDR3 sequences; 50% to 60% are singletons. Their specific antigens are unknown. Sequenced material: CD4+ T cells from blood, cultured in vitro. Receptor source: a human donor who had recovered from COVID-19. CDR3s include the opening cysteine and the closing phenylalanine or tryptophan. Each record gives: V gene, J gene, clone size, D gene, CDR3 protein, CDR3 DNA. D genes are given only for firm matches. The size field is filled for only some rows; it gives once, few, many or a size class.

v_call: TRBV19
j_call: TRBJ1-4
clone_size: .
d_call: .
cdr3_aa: CASSPPAGNEKLFF
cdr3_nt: TGTGCCAGTAGTCCCCCCGCGGGGAATGAAAAACTGTTTTTT

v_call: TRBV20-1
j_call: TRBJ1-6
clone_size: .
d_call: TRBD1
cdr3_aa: CSARPAGGRSSYNSPLHF
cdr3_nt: TGCAGTGCTAGGCCCGCAGGGGGGCGGAGCTCCTATAATTCACCCCTCCACTTT

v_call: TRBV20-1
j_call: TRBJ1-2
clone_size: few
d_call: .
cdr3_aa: CSASAGSTYGYTF
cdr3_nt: TGCAGTGCTAGCGCGGGTAGCACCTATGGCTACACCTTC

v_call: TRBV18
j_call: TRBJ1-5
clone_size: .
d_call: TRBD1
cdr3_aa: CASSGGTGDQPQHF
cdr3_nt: TGTGCCAGCTCAGGAGGGACAGGGGATCAGCCCCAGCATTTT

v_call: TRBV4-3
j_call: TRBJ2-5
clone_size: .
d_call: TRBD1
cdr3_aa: CASSQGQGGRRETQYF
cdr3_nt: TGCGCCAGCAGCCAGGGACAGGGGGGGAGAAGAGAGACCCAGTACTTC

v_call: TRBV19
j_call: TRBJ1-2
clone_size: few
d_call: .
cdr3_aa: CASSIGRLKYGYTF
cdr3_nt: TGTGCCAGTAGTATCGGACGGCTCAAGTATGGCTACACCTTC

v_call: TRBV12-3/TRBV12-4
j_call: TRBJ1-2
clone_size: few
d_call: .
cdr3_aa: CASSFGGYGYTF
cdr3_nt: TGTGCCAGCAGTTTTGGGGGTTATGGCTACACCTTC

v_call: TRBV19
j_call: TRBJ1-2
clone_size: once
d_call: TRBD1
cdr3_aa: CASSMTGANYGYTF
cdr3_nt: TGTGCCAGTAGTATGACAGGGGCGAACTATGGCTACACCTTC

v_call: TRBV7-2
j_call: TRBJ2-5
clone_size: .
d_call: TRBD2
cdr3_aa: CASSPPWLAAQETQYF
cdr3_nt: TGTGCCAGCAGCCCCCCGTGGCTAGCGGCCCAAGAGACCCAGTACTTC

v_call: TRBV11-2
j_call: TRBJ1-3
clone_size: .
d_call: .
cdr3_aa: CASSRIRGRNTIYF
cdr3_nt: TGTGCCAGCAGCCGAATCAGGGGACGGAACACCATATATTTT

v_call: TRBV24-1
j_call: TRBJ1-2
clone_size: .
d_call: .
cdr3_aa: CATSEGVNYGYTF
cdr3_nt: TGTGCCACCAGTGAGGGGGTTAACTATGGCTACACCTTC

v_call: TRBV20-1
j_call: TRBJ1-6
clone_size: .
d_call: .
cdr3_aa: CSALESGNSPLHF
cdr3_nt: TGCAGTGCCCTCGAGTCGGGGAATTCACCCCTCCACTTT

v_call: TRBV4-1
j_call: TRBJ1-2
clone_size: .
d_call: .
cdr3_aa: CASSPLGLANYGYTF
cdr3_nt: TGCGCCAGCAGCCCACTGGGGCTAGCTAACTATGGCTACACCTTC

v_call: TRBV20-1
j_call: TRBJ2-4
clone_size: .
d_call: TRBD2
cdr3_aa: CSAQMGLAGGPQYF
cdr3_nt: TGCAGTGCCCAGATGGGACTAGCGGGGGGGCCTCAGTACTTC

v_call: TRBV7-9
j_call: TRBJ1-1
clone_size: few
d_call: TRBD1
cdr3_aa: CASSQHVYKQGLGNTEAFF
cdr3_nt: TGTGCCAGCAGCCAACATGTCTATAAACAGGGGTTAGGGAACACTGAAGCTTTCTTT

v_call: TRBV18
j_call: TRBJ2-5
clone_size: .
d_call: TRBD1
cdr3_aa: CASSLGTGAGETQYF
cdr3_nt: TGTGCCAGCTCACTAGGGACAGGGGCTGGTGAGACCCAGTACTTC

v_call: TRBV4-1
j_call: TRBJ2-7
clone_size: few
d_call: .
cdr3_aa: CASSGRGDRSYEQYF
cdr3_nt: TGCGCCAGCAGCGGTAGGGGGGACAGATCCTACGAGCAGTACTTC

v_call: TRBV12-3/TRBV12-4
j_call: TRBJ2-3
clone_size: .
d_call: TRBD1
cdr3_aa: CASREQGTDTQYF
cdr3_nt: TGTGCCAGCCGAGAACAGGGGACAGATACGCAGTATTTT

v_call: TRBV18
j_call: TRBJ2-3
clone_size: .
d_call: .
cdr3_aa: CASSTGDVRTDTQYF
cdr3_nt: TGTGCCAGCTCAACGGGCGACGTACGCACAGATACGCAGTATTTT

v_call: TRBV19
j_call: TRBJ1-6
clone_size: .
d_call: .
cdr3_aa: CASREEGHSPLHF
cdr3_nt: TGTGCCAGTAGGGAGGAGGGGCATTCACCCCTCCACTTT

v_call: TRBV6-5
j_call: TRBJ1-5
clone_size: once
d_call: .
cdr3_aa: CASSLRLGMGPNQPQHF
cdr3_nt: TGTGCCAGCAGTTTAAGGCTAGGGATGGGCCCCAATCAGCCCCAGCATTTT

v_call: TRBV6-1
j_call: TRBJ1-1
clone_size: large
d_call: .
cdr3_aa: CASWQVGWTEAFF
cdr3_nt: TGTGCCAGCTGGCAGGTGGGTTGGACTGAAGCTTTCTTT

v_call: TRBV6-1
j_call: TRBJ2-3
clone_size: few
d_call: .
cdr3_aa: CASTPGVHTDTQYF
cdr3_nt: TGTGCCAGCACCCCCGGGGTCCACACAGATACGCAGTATTTT

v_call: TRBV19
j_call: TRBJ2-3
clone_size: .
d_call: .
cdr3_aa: CASSQGGVPDTQYF
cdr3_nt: TGTGCCAGTAGTCAAGGGGGGGTGCCAGATACGCAGTATTTT

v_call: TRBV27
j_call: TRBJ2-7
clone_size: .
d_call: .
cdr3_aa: CASSRDKYYEQYF
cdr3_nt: TGTGCCAGCAGCCGGGACAAGTACTACGAGCAGTACTTC

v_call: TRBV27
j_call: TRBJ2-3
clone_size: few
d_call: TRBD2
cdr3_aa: CASSYQGTTTDTQYF
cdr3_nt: TGTGCCAGCAGTTACCAAGGGACTACCACAGATACGCAGTATTTT

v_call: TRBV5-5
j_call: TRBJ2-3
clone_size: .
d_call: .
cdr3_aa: CVSSLEVSTDTQYF
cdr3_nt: TGTGTCAGCAGCTTGGAGGTCAGCACAGATACGCAGTATTTT

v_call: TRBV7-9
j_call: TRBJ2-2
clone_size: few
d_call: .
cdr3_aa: CASSSSSGPTGELFF
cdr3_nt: TGTGCCAGCAGCTCTAGTTCGGGTCCCACCGGGGAGCTGTTTTTT

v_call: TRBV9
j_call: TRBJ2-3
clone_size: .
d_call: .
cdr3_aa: CASSRWGWLGDTQYF
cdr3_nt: TGTGCCAGCAGCCGCTGGGGTTGGTTAGGAGATACGCAGTATTTT

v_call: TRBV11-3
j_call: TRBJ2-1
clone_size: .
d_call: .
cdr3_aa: CASSLDGNKGDEQFF
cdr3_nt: TGTGCCAGCAGCTTAGATGGAAACAAAGGCGATGAGCAGTTCTTC

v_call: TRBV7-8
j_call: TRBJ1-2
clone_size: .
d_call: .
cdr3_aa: CASSYRRLPDDDYGYTF
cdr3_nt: TGTGCCAGCAGCTACAGGCGGCTCCCCGACGATGACTATGGCTACACCTTC

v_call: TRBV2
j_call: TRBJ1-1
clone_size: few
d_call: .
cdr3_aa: CASSRRGVGTEAFF
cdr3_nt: TGTGCCAGCAGTAGGCGGGGGGTGGGCACTGAAGCTTTCTTT

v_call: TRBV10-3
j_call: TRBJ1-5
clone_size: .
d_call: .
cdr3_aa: CASGPQNNQPQHF
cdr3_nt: TGTGCCAGCGGCCCCCAGAACAATCAGCCCCAGCATTTT

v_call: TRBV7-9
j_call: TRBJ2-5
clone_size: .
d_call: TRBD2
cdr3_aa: CASSLGSGGALETQYF
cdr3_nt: TGTGCCAGCAGCTTAGGTAGCGGGGGGGCCCTGGAGACCCAGTACTTC

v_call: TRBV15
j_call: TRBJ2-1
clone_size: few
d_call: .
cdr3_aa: CATSRDLGSYNEQFF
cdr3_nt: TGTGCCACCAGCAGAGATCTAGGCAGTTACAATGAGCAGTTCTTC

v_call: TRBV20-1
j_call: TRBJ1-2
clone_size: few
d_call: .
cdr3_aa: CSAIGGYGGYTF
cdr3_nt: TGCAGTGCTATTGGAGGGTACGGTGGCTACACCTTC

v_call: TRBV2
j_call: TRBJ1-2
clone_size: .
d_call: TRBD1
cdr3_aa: CASSGQGHYGYTF
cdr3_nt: TGTGCCAGCAGCGGACAGGGCCACTATGGCTACACCTTC

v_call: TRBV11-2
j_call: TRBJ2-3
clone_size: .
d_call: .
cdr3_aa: CASSLARVTTDTQYF
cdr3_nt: TGTGCCAGCAGCTTAGCGCGGGTGACCACAGATACGCAGTATTTT

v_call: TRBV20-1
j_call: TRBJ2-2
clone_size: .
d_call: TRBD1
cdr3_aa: CSATGTGVAGELFF
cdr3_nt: TGCAGTGCTACCGGGACAGGGGTGGCCGGGGAGCTGTTTTTT

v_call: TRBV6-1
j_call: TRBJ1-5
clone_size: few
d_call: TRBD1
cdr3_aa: CASRGQGNQPQHF
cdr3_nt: TGTGCCAGCAGGGGACAGGGCAATCAGCCCCAGCATTTT